One TCR beta chain is described in this entry. Its antigen is unidentified. V was pared by 4 bases and J by 6 bases, with 10 bases between. Germline CDR1 is SGHDT and CDR2 is YYEEEE. The CDR3 is 13 amino acids. The data were obtained in a study of cytomegalovirus exposure and HLA in healthy donors. Broader study findings: According to a later analysis, TCR clusters from the first cohort tended to co-occur in the 120 or so validation repertoires. Three CMV-associated chains were confirmed in vitro to be specific for CMV antigens.

Method: immunoSEQ multiplex PCR; TCRdb's copy keeps in-frame clones and lacks some. The repertoire holds under 140,000 clones, with around 87% as singletons. The clonotype was recovered from a woman aged 25 to 39 in good health and CMV-seropositive. Sequenced sample: PBMCs. The genes are TRBV5-6 and TRBJ2-2; D remains unclear. The CDR3 spells CASSNGPSGELFF. As DNA, the CDR3 is TGTGCCAGCAGCAATGGGCCCTCCGGGGAGCTGTTTTTT.